The clone carrying this T cell receptor (beta chain) was counted many times. Its antigen is undetermined. This record belongs to a study of T cells in Graves' hyperthyroidism and ophthalmopathy. Study-wide background: Peripheral blood collection took place at initial diagnosis, before any treatment. General study results and limits: Also found in blood were most expanded thyroid clonotypes above 0.001.

PBMCs were derived from around 10 ml fresh peripheral blood. The investigators amplified TCR beta CDR3 regions from RNA transcripts. TCR CDR3 underwent first-round RT-PCR with the HTBI primer set. TCRdb itself ran the multiplex PCR reads through MiXCR, one entry per CDR3 protein. The sample includes about 600,000 distinct CDR3 sequences, approximately 14% of them seen just once. Sequencing was performed on blood. The origin of this receptor is a woman aged 50 to 65 with Graves' ophthalmopathy.

CDR3 sequence: CASNFLSPRSYEQYF. The DNA for the CDR3 is TGTGCCAGCAACTTCCTTAGCCCTAGATCCTACGAGCAGTACTTC. This chain links TRBV28 with TRBJ2-7, with unresolved D. V lost 7 bases and J lost 1, with 17 bases in between. Germline V CDR1 and CDR2: MDHEN, SYDVKM. The CDR3 contains 15 residues.